One and the same sample provided the 10 T cell receptor beta chains below, sequenced in a study of blood T cell repertoires in COVID-19. Produced via immunoSEQ multiplex PCR; TCRdb's table is partial and in-frame only. The table shows 95,000 to 110,000 clones, with 70% to 85% occurring only once. Sequenced: peripheral blood. These receptors were taken from a woman of 80 years or more with active or convalescent COVID-19.

This chain uses TRBV30 with TRBJ2-3, with 9 bases lining up with TRBD2. The CDR3 length is 16 residues. With 3 bases clipped from V and 5 bases from J, the junction kept 12 bases outside the gene matches. Germline-derived CDR1 and CDR2 are GTSNPN and SVGIG (reference sequence). The CDR3 reads CAWRHWVAGVRDTQYF. DNA for the CDR3: TGTGCCTGGAGGCATTGGGTAGCGGGGGTAAGAGATACGCAGTATTTT. The entire variable domain, with the rest obtained from reference TRBV30 and TRBJ2-3, is as follows: SQTIHQWPATLVQPVGSPLSLECTVEGTSNPNLYWYRQAAGRGLQLLFYSVGIGQISSEVPQNLSASRPQDRQFILSSKKLLLSDSGFYLCAWRHWVAGVRDTQYFGPGTRLTVL.

The chain is built from TRBV29-1 and TRBJ1-1; D is unresolved. The germline CDR1 and CDR2 sequences are SQVTM and ANQGSEA. The V gene lost 1 base and the J gene lost 7 bases, with 16 bases spanning the gap. The CDR3 is 14 residues long. The CDR3: CSVEARRSFSEAFF. As DNA, the CDR3 is TGCAGCGTTGAAGCCCGGAGGTCCTTTAGTGAAGCTTTCTTT.

This chain uses TRBV20-1 with TRBJ2-7; the D gene is possibly TRBD2 (6 bases). The CDR3 length is 11 residues. The V and J ends lost 4 bases and 6 bases respectively, with 10 bases between them. The germline gives CDR1 DFQATT, CDR2 SNEGSKA (reference sequence). The CDR3 loop reads CSATGDREQYF. CDR3 nucleotides: TGCAGTGCTACGGGGGACCGCGAGCAGTACTTC.

A few counts support this clone. The V call is TRBV28, the J call TRBJ1-3; 7 bases are shared with TRBD1. Trimming at V came to 8 bases and at J to 4 bases, leaving 14 bases not matched to a gene. This CDR3 region has 16 residues. The germline V gene encodes CDR1 MDHEN and CDR2 SYDVKM. CDR3: CASSTARGPSGNTIYF. The CDR3 DNA reads TGTGCCAGCTCAACGGCGAGGGGGCCTAGCGGAAACACCATATATTTT.

The chain employs TRBV20-1 and TRBJ1-5; D is uncertain. Germline values: CDR1 DFQATT, CDR2 SNEGSKA (reference sequence). V was clipped by 5 bases and J by 4 bases, with 15 bases between them. This CDR3 is built from 14 residues. CDR3 DNA: TGCAGTGCTCGTGCGGGGTTACGAAATCAGCCCCAGCATTTT. As protein: CSARAGLRNQPQHF.

The J gene is TRBJ1-1, the V gene TRBV29-1, with TRBD1 matching over 9 bases. This CDR3 contains 12 residues. Germline V gives CDR1 SQVTM, CDR2 ANQGSEA. CDR3 bases: TGCATCGTGGGACAGGGCATTGCTGAAGCTTTCTTT. Translation gives CIVGQGIAEAFF.

This clone was seen more than once but under ten times. The chain carries TRBV30 and TRBJ2-7, with 8 nucleotides matching TRBD1. This CDR3 is 13 amino acids long. Unmatched junction bases numbered 6, after V lost 2 bases and J lost 6 bases. Germline values: CDR1 GTSNPN, CDR2 SVGIG (reference sequence). Here the CDR3 reads CAWSPDRVSEQYF. The CDR3 DNA is TGTGCCTGGAGTCCGGACAGGGTCAGCGAGCAGTACTTC.

The CDR3 DNA follows: TGTGCCAGCAGCTTAGTCCCAGGGGGGACTGAAGCTTTCTTT. This encodes CASSLVPGGTEAFF. The chain recombines TRBV7-2 with TRBJ1-1; 7 positions match TRBD1. CDR1 and CDR2 (germline): SGHTA, FQGNSA. With V trimmed by 1 base and J by 5 bases, 4 bases remained unmatched. CDR3 length equals 14 residues.

This clone was recorded once. The rearrangement links TRBV6-4 to TRBJ2-7; 10 bases line up with TRBD2. This CDR3 contains 17 residues. From germline, CDR1 is MRHNA and CDR2 SNTAGT. With 0 bases clipped from V and 7 bases from J, the junction kept 12 bases outside the gene matches. The CDR3 coding sequence is TGTGCCAGCAGTGACTCTGGGCCACTAGCGGGACCTTGGGAGCAGTACTTC. This codes for CASSDSGPLAGPWEQYF.

The V gene is TRBV18, the J gene TRBJ1-1, with 8 positions matching TRBD1. Per germline, CDR1 KGHSH and CDR2 LQKENI. V shed 2 bases, J shed 0 bases, and the junction held 5 bases outside the gene matches. The CDR3 contains 16 residues. The CDR3 sequence is CASSPGQGPMNTEAFF. Here the CDR3 DNA reads TGTGCCAGCTCACCAGGACAGGGACCGATGAACACTGAAGCTTTCTTT.